This T cell receptor (beta chain) appears in the sequencing data of a study of blood T cell repertoires in COVID-19. Produced via immunoSEQ multiplex PCR; TCRdb's table is partial and in-frame only. Of 47,000 or so clones in the sample, approximately 80% were seen once. Trimming removed 2 bases from V and 5 bases from J, with 11 bases in between. Germline values: CDR1 MRHNA, CDR2 SNTAGT. CDR3 size: 14 residues. The source is a woman in her fifties or sixties with acute or convalescent COVID-19. The specimen was peripheral blood. V usage is TRBV6-4 and J usage is TRBJ2-3; D may be TRBD2 (6 bases). The CDR3 is CASSDKDGGDTQYF. CDR3 in DNA: TGTGCCAGCAGTGACAAGGACGGGGGAGATACGCAGTATTTT.